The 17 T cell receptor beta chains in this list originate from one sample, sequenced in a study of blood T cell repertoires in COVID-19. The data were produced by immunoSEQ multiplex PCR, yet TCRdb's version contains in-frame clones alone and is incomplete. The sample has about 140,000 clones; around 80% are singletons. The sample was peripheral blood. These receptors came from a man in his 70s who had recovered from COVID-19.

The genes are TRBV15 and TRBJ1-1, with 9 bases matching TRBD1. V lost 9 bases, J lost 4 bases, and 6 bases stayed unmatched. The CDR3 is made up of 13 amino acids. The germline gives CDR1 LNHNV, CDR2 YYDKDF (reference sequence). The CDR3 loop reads CATDRGVGTEAFF. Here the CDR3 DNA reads TGTGCCACAGACAGGGGGGTGGGCACTGAAGCTTTCTTT.

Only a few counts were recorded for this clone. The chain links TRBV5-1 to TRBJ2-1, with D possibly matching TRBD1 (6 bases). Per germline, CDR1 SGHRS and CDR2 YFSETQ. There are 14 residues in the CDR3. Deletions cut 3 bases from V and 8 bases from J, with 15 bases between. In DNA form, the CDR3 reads TGCGCCAGCAGCTGGGCCTCTGGGGGCTATGAGCAGTTCTTC. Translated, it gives CASSWASGGYEQFF.

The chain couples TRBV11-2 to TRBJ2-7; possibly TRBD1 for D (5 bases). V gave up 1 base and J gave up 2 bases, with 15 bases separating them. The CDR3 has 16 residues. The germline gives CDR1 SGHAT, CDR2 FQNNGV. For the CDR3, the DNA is TGTGCCAGCAGCTTAGCGCCAGGGTTAAGGCCCTACGAGCAGTACTTC. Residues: CASSLAPGLRPYEQYF.

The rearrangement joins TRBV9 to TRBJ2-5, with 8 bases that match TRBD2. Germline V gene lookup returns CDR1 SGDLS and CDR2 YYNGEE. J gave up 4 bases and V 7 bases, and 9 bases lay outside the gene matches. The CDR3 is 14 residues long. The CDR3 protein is CASLPATSAETQYF. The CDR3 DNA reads TGTGCCAGCCTCCCCGCGACTAGCGCAGAGACCCAGTACTTC.

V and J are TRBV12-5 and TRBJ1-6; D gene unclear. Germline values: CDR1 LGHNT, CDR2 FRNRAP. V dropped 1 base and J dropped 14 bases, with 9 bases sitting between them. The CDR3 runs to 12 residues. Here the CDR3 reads CASGLDAGSLHF. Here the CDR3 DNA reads TGTGCTAGTGGTTTGGACGCGGGGTCCCTCCACTTT.

CDR3 sequence (DNA): TGTGCCAGTAGTACGTACAGCTCCTACAATGAGCAGTTCTTC. It is translated as CASSTYSSYNEQFF. The J gene is TRBJ2-1, the V gene TRBV19; D gene uncertain. CDR1 LNHDA and CDR2 SQIVND come from the germline V gene (reference sequence). The CDR3 runs to 14 residues. With 4 bases removed from V and 0 bases from J, the gap between germline ends came to 7 bases.

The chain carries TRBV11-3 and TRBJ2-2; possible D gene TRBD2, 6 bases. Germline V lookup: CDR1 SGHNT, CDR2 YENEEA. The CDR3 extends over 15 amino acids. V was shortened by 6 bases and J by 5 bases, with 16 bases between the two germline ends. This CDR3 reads CASRPNRGRTGELFF. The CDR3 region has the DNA TGTGCCAGCAGACCCAACCGGGGGAGGACCGGGGAGCTGTTTTTT.

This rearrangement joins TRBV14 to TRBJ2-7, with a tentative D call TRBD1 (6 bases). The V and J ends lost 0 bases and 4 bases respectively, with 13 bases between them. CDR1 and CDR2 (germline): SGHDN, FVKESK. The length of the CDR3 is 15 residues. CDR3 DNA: TGTGCCAGCAGCCAAGATACCAACAGGGCTTACGAGCAGTACTTC. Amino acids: CASSQDTNRAYEQYF.

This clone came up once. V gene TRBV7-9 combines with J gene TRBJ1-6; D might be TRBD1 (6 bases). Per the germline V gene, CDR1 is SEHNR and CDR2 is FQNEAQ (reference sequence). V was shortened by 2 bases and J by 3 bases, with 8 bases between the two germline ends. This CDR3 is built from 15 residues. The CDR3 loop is CASSLLGHYNSPLHF. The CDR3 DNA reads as TGTGCCAGCAGCTTACTGGGACACTATAATTCACCCCTCCACTTT.

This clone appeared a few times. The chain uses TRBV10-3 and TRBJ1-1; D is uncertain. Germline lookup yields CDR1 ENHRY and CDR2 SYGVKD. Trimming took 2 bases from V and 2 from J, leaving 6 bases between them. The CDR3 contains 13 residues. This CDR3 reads CAISEEPNTEAFF. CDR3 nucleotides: TGTGCCATCAGTGAGGAGCCTAACACTGAAGCTTTCTTT.

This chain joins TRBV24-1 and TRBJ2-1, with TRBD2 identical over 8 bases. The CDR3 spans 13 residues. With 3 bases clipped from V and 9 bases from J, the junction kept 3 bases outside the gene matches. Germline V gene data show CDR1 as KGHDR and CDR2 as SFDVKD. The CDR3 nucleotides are TGTGCCACCAGTGATACGGGAGGGCTTGAGCAGTTCTTC. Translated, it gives CATSDTGGLEQFF.

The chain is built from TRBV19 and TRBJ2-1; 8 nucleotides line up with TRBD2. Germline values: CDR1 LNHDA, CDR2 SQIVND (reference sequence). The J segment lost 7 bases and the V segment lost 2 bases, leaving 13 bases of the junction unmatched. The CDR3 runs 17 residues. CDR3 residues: CASSIYGGIAGLNEQFF. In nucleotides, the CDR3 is TGTGCCAGTAGTATATACGGGGGGATAGCGGGACTAAATGAGCAGTTCTTC.

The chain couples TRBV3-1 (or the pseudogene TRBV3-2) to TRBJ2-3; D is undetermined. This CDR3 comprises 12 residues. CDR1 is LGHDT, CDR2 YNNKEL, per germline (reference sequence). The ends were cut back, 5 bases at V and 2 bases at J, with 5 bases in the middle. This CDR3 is CASSGDTDTQYF. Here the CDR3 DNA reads TGTGCCAGCAGCGGAGACACAGATACGCAGTATTTT.

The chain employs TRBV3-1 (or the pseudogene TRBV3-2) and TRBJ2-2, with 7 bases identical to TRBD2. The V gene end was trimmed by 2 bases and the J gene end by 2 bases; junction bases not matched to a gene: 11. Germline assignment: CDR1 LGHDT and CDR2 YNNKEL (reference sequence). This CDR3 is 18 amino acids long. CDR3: CASSQSAKGTKNTGELFF. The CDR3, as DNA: TGTGCCAGCAGCCAATCTGCTAAGGGGACTAAAAACACCGGGGAGCTGTTTTTT.

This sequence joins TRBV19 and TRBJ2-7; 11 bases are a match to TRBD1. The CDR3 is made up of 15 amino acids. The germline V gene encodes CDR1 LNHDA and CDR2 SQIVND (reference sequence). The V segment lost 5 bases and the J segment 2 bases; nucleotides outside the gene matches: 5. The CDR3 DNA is TGTGCCAGTAGTTTCGGACAGGGGGCCGCCTACGAGCAGTACTTC. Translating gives CASSFGQGAAYEQYF.

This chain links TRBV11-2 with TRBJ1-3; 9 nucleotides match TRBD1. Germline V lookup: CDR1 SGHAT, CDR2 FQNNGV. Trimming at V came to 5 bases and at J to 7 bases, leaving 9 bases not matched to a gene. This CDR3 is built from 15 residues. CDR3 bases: TGTGCCAGCAGCCTGCGACAGGGGGTAAGGAACACCATATATTTT. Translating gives CASSLRQGVRNTIYF.

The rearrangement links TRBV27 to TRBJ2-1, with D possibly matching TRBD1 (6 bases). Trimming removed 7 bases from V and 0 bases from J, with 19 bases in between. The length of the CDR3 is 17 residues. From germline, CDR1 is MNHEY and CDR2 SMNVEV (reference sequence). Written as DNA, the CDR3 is TGTGCCAGCACTCAGGGGTGGGGGCCTAGCTCCTACAATGAGCAGTTCTTC. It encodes CASTQGWGPSSYNEQFF.